These 30 T cell receptor beta chains originate from one sample sequenced in a study of OX40 agonist ivuxolimab in advanced cancers. Generated by immunoSEQ multiplex PCR, the TCRdb table keeps only in-frame clones and is missing some. In the table there are about 91,000 clones, approximately 89% of which are singletons. Sequences were derived from CD4+ or CD8+ T cells sorted from blood, sampled in a trial of the OX40 agonist ivuxolimab. Every receptor here comes from an adult with an advanced solid tumor such as melanoma, head and neck, liver or kidney cancer.

The chain recombines TRBV7-3 with TRBJ2-7; TRBD1 agrees at 7 bases. The CDR3 spans 14 residues. Germline loops: CDR1 SGHTA, CDR2 FQGTGA. J was trimmed by 6 bases and V by 5 bases; bases with no gene match: 10. The CDR3 DNA reads as TGTGCCAGCAGCCCTACAGGGGCCGGGTTCGAGCAGTACTTC. The encoded protein is CASSPTGAGFEQYF.

The chain joins TRBV7-6 to TRBJ2-5; 8 bases match TRBD1. The germline V gene encodes CDR1 SGHVS and CDR2 FNYEAQ. Trimming took 3 bases from V and 1 from J; bases not matched to a gene: 7. The CDR3 has 16 amino acids. The CDR3 spells CASSFSGTGFQETQYF. The DNA for the CDR3 is TGTGCCAGCAGCTTCTCCGGGACAGGCTTCCAAGAGACCCAGTACTTC. Combining the CDR3 with reference TRBV7-6 and TRBJ2-5 gives the whole variable domain GAGVSQSPRYKVTKRGQDVALRCDPISGHVSLYWYRQALGQGPEFLTYFNYEAQQDKSGLPNDRFSAERPEGSISTLTIQRTEQRDSAMYRCASSFSGTGFQETQYFGPGTRLLVL.

This sequence joins TRBV7-2 and TRBJ2-7, with 10 bases identical to TRBD1. Germline V CDR1 and CDR2: SGHTA, FQGNSA. Trimming cost V 2 bases and J 2 bases; bases outside gene matches: 6. The CDR3 consists of 16 residues. CDR3 sequence reads: CASSLTSGTGAYEQYV. The CDR3 DNA reads as TGTGCCAGCAGCTTAACGTCCGGGACAGGGGCCTACGAGCAGTACGTC.

This clone came up once. The chain joins TRBV5-1 to TRBJ2-5; 8 positions match TRBD2. Germline V lookup: CDR1 SGHRS, CDR2 YFSETQ. The CDR3 is made up of 16 amino acids. With V trimmed by 0 bases and J by 5 bases, 9 bases remained unmatched. CDR3 in DNA: TGCGCCAGCAGCTTGGACGGATCGGGAGGGCCGGAGACCCAGTACTTC. Its translation: CASSLDGSGGPETQYF.

V is TRBV5-1 and J is TRBJ2-1; D remains ambiguous. Trimming cost V 2 bases and J 5 bases, with 2 bases left between them. The germline gives CDR1 SGHRS, CDR2 YFSETQ. The CDR3 is 11 residues long. As DNA, the CDR3 is TGCGCCAGCAGCTTTAACAATGAGCAGTTCTTC. Translating gives CASSFNNEQFF. Full variable domain (remainder filled in from reference TRBV5-1 and TRBJ2-1): KAGVTQTPRYLIKTRGQQVTLSCSPISGHRSVSWYQQTPGQGLQFLFEYFSETQRNKGNFPGRFSGRQFSNSRSEMNVSTLELGDSALYLCASSFNNEQFFGPGTRLTVL.

The chain uses TRBV9 and TRBJ1-3; TRBD1 agrees at 7 bases. In germline, CDR1 is SGDLS, CDR2 YYNGEE. The V segment lost 0 bases and the J segment 3 bases; nucleotides outside the gene matches: 6. CDR3 size: 16 residues. The CDR3 sequence is CASSVGQGVGGNTIYF. The DNA of the CDR3 is TGTGCCAGCAGCGTAGGACAGGGAGTAGGTGGAAACACCATATATTTT.

The chain uses TRBV5-7 and TRBJ1-6; D is undetermined. TRBV5-7 is an ORF; its function is uncertain. Trimming removed 1 base at V and 3 bases at J, with 11 bases between. This CDR3 spans 16 amino acids. The CDR3 sequence: CASSLSSNRYNSPLHF. As DNA, the CDR3 is TGTGCCAGCAGCTTGTCGAGTAATCGCTATAATTCACCCCTCCACTTT.

The V and J genes are TRBV18 and TRBJ1-5; 7 nucleotides agree with TRBD1. The germline CDR1 and CDR2 sequences are KGHSH and LQKENI. Germline trimming cut 3 bases from V and 1 base from J; bases unmatched to any gene: 3. This CDR3 spans 15 amino acids. DNA for the CDR3: TGTGCCAGCTCACCCAGGGGACAGAGCAATCAGCCCCAGCATTTT. It codes for CASSPRGQSNQPQHF.

The genes are TRBV19 and TRBJ1-4; D is perhaps TRBD1 (5 bases). Germline values: CDR1 LNHDA, CDR2 SQIVND (reference sequence). V was trimmed by 6 bases and J by 5 bases, leaving 19 bases between them. The CDR3 length is 16 residues. The DNA for the CDR3 is TGTGCCAGTAGCCTTCAAACCCGACGGGGGAATGAAAAACTGTTTTTT. Translated, it gives CASSLQTRRGNEKLFF.

This chain uses TRBV11-2 with TRBJ2-1; TRBD2 agrees at 9 bases. This CDR3 is 15 amino acids long. Germline CDR1 and CDR2: SGHAT and FQNNGV. V gave up 0 bases and J gave up 8 bases; unmatched junction bases: 5. The CDR3 is CASSLDGTSIYEQFF. The CDR3 DNA sequence: TGTGCCAGCAGCTTAGATGGGACTAGCATATATGAGCAGTTCTTC.

The chain joins TRBV29-1 to TRBJ2-7; perhaps TRBD2 as D (5 bases). Germline assignment: CDR1 SQVTM and CDR2 ANQGSEA. The CDR3 loop spans 14 amino acids. V shed 4 bases and J shed 5 bases, with 18 bases lying between them. In DNA form, the CDR3 reads TGCAGCGTTGGGGGTGGACTGGGAGTCCACGAGCAGTACTTC. The encoded protein is CSVGGGLGVHEQYF.

This clone was counted a single time. The V and J genes are TRBV2 and TRBJ2-3; 9 positions agree with TRBD1. J gave up 6 bases and V 4 bases, and 8 bases lay outside the gene matches. Germline loops: CDR1 SNHLY, CDR2 FYNNEI. CDR3 length equals 15 residues. The CDR3 DNA follows: TGTGCCAGCAGTGCAACCGGGACAGGGTTGGATACGCAGTATTTT. Amino acids: CASSATGTGLDTQYF. Supplemented by reference TRBV2 and TRBJ2-3, the full variable domain reads EPEVTQTPSHQVTQMGQEVILRCVPISNHLYFYWYRQILGQKVEFLVSFYNNEISEKSEIFDDQFSVERPDGSNFTLKIRSTKLEDSAMYFCASSATGTGLDTQYFGPGTRLTVL.

The chain links TRBV7-3 to TRBJ2-1, with 8 bases matching TRBD2. The CDR3 runs 15 residues. J lost 2 bases, V lost 0 bases, and 0 bases had no gene match. Germline V gene sequence: CDR1 SGHTA, CDR2 FQGTGA. The CDR3 sequence: CASSLTSGAYNEQFF. Here the CDR3 DNA reads TGTGCCAGCAGCTTAACTAGCGGGGCCTACAATGAGCAGTTCTTC.

The chain carries TRBV2 and TRBJ2-1; 9 positions agree with TRBD1. The CDR3 loop spans 14 amino acids. The trim removed 6 bases at V and 8 bases at J, leaving 8 bases unmatched. In germline, CDR1 is SNHLY, CDR2 FYNNEI. The CDR3 region is CASSWDREPHEQFF. CDR3 coding DNA: TGTGCCAGCAGCTGGGACAGGGAACCGCATGAGCAGTTCTTC.

The chain carries TRBV27 and TRBJ1-5; D call uncertain. The CDR3 loop spans 14 amino acids. The germline V gene has CDR1 MNHEY and CDR2 SMNVEV (reference sequence). Trimming took 4 bases from V and 3 from J, leaving 10 bases between them. CDR3 coding DNA: TGTGCCAGCAGTTCCAGCAGCCTCAATCAGCCCCAGCATTTT. Its translation: CASSSSSLNQPQHF.

The V and J genes are TRBV7-2 and TRBJ1-2; unclear D gene. CDR3 length: 14 amino acids. V dropped 5 bases and J dropped 4 bases, with 14 bases sitting between them. Germline V gene sequence: CDR1 SGHTA, CDR2 FQGNSA. The chain's CDR3 is CASSPIGSGYGYTF. The CDR3 nucleotides read TGTGCCAGCAGCCCAATAGGGTCCGGCTATGGCTACACCTTC. The whole variable domain, remainder taken from reference TRBV7-2 and TRBJ1-2, is GAGVSQSPSNKVTEKGKDVELRCDPISGHTALYWYRQSLGQGLEFLIYFQGNSAPDKSGLPSDRFSAERTGGSVSTLTIQRTQQEDSAVYLCASSPIGSGYGYTFGSGTRLTVV.

This chain uses TRBV2 with TRBJ2-1; D unresolved. The V end lost 5 bases, the J end lost 2 bases, and 13 bases lay between the germline ends. The germline CDR1 and CDR2 sequences are SNHLY and FYNNEI. This CDR3 region has 15 residues. The CDR3 coding sequence is TGTGCCAGCAGTAGTACCGGGCTTACCTACAATGAGCAGTTCTTC. Amino acids: CASSSTGLTYNEQFF.

This clone has only one observation. This chain links TRBV18 with TRBJ2-7, with a possible D match to TRBD1 (5 bases). CDR1 and CDR2 from the germline V gene are KGHSH and LQKENI. This CDR3 spans 12 amino acids. Trimming removed 1 base at V and 5 bases at J, with 6 bases between. Here the CDR3 DNA reads TGTGCCAGCTCACCACTAGGGGACGAGCAGTACGTC. Translating it yields CASSPLGDEQYV.

The chain has TRBV6-1 and TRBJ2-1, with D perhaps given as TRBD1 or TRBD2 (5 bases each). Trimming stripped 6 bases from V and 4 bases from J, with 16 bases between. The CDR3 sequence is 15 residues long. The germline V gene has CDR1 MNHNS and CDR2 SASEGT. The CDR3 protein is CASSQTRAGYNEQFF. The CDR3 DNA reads as TGTGCCAGCAGCCAAACCAGGGCGGGTTACAATGAGCAGTTCTTC.

The chain couples TRBV23-1 to TRBJ1-1, with D uncertain. TRBV23-1 is labeled an ORF, and its function is uncertain. The CDR3 is 14 residues long. V was pared by 2 bases and J by 1 base, with 8 bases between. For the CDR3, the DNA is TGCGCCAGCAGTCAAATACACCGGAACACTGAAGCTTTCTTT. Its translation: CASSQIHRNTEAFF.

This chain joins TRBV6-5 and TRBJ2-1; 7 positions agree with TRBD2. CDR3 length: 12 amino acids. Germline lookup yields CDR1 MNHEY and CDR2 SVGAGI. The J segment lost 12 bases and the V segment lost 7 bases, leaving 9 bases of the junction unmatched. The CDR3 here is CASTTTGEGQFF. DNA of the CDR3: TGTGCCAGCACCACTACCGGGGAGGGGCAGTTCTTC.

The chain couples TRBV5-4 to TRBJ1-1; D uncertain. CDR3 length: 14 residues. CDR1 SGHNT and CDR2 YYREEE come from the germline V gene (reference sequence). V lost 4 bases and J lost 7, with 17 bases in between. The CDR3 sequence is CASSPSWGRREAFF. DNA of the CDR3: TGTGCCAGCAGCCCGAGTTGGGGTAGGCGTGAAGCTTTCTTT.

The chain is built from TRBV6-1 and TRBJ2-7; 7 bases are shared with TRBD1. V was pared by 6 bases and J by 4 bases, with 9 bases of the junction left unmatched. The CDR3 runs 14 residues. The germline CDR1 and CDR2 sequences are MNHNS and SASEGT. In DNA, the CDR3 is TGTGCCAGCAGCCACCTGACAGGGTATTACGAGCAGTACGTC. This translates into CASSHLTGYYEQYV.

The chain links TRBV5-4 to TRBJ1-1; D perhaps matches TRBD1 (5 bases). Trimming pared 2 bases from V and 0 bases from J, leaving 8 bases between. The CDR3 length is 14 residues. CDR1 is SGHNT, CDR2 YYREEE, per germline (reference sequence). The CDR3 reads CASSLIGVNTEAFF. The CDR3 DNA reads as TGTGCCAGCAGCTTAATAGGGGTGAACACTGAAGCTTTCTTT.

The chain employs TRBV5-1 and TRBJ2-5; TRBD2 matches 8 bases. CDR1 is SGHRS and CDR2 is YFSETQ in the germline V gene. This CDR3 has 15 residues. V shed 5 bases, J shed 2 bases, and the junction held 8 bases outside the gene matches. CDR3 sequence: CASSPGLGLQETQYF. The DNA for the CDR3 is TGCGCCAGCAGTCCGGGACTAGGTTTACAAGAGACCCAGTACTTC.

This clone was counted a single time. The genes are TRBV5-1 and TRBJ1-3; 8 bases match TRBD1. The V gene end was trimmed by 4 bases and the J gene end by 2 bases; junction bases not matched to a gene: 5. Germline assignment: CDR1 SGHRS and CDR2 YFSETQ. There are 15 residues in the CDR3. DNA for the CDR3: TGCGCCAGCAGCACGACAGGGGATGCTGGAAACACCATATATTTT. Amino acid sequence: CASSTTGDAGNTIYF.

The chain carries TRBV11-2 and TRBJ1-5; D call uncertain. The CDR3 covers 15 residues. Germline-derived CDR1 and CDR2 are SGHAT and FQNNGV. Trimming took 0 bases from V and 6 from J, leaving 12 bases between them. The CDR3 DNA reads as TGTGCCAGCAGCTTAGATTCGAGGGTGGGTCAGCCCCAGCATTTT. It encodes CASSLDSRVGQPQHF.

This rearrangement joins TRBV6-5 to TRBJ2-7; 9 positions agree with TRBD1. The CDR3 extends over 14 amino acids. With 6 bases clipped from V and 6 bases from J, the junction kept 9 bases outside the gene matches. The germline V gene encodes CDR1 MNHEY and CDR2 SVGAGI. CDR3 region: CASRPPGTGTEQYF. CDR3 in DNA: TGTGCCAGCAGACCTCCCGGGACAGGGACCGAGCAGTACTTC.

This clone was detected once. The chain has TRBV30 and TRBJ1-2; weak D call: TRBD1 (6 bases). The ends were cut back, 2 bases at V and 2 bases at J, with 9 bases in the middle. This CDR3 spans 13 amino acids. The germline V gene encodes CDR1 GTSNPN and CDR2 SVGIG (reference sequence). DNA of the CDR3: TGTGCCTGGAGTACAGGGATCAACTATGGCTACACCTTC. It yields the protein CAWSTGINYGYTF. The variable domain in full, completed from reference TRBV30 and TRBJ1-2, reads SQTIHQWPATLVQPVGSPLSLECTVEGTSNPNLYWYRQAAGRGLQLLFYSVGIGQISSEVPQNLSASRPQDRQFILSSKKLLLSDSGFYLCAWSTGINYGYTFGSGTRLTVV.

The V and J genes are TRBV11-2 and TRBJ1-5, with no clear D. The germline CDR1 and CDR2 sequences are SGHAT and FQNNGV. The CDR3 sequence is 14 residues long. V was pared by 5 bases and J by 3 bases, with 11 bases between. The CDR3 loop is CASSPAGNNQPQHF. As DNA, the CDR3 is TGTGCCAGCAGCCCAGCCGGGAACAATCAGCCCCAGCATTTT.